This TCR beta chain was recovered during a study of T cell responses to AZD1222 COVID-19 vaccine (dated by TCRdb to about 2021). Some background on the complete study: AZD1222 recipients with second doses at about 4 weeks or about 12 weeks were pooled, because spike-specific TCR depth and breadth did not differ between schedules. Trial participants were enrolled into age subgroups of 18-55, 56-69 and 70-plus years, which contained about 150, 27 and 61 TCR-sequenced participants, respectively. TCR sequencing was performed for roughly 250 trial participants, of whom about 200 were given two doses of AZD1222 and around 25 were given two doses of MenACWY control vaccine. On the study overall, not on this receptor specifically: Spike-specific TCR breadth and depth rose significantly after two AZD1222 doses compared with day 0 and with MenACWY recipients. Because no day 14 peak-response samples were available, repertoires were characterized only after the peak T cell response. Nearly half of unique spike-specific TCRs reportedly recognized epitopes outside regions mutated in the B.1.351 and B.1.1.7 variants. The 56-69-year group was small, and its depth increase did not reach significance, likely because of low power. Vaccine-associated CD4 TCRs spanned the whole spike protein, with dominant responses in regions 160-218 and 743-854. Conclusions about previously exposed vaccinees were limited because only six AZD1222 recipients were SARS-CoV-2 seropositive at baseline. Most participants were white British and females outnumbered males, and the authors suggested that clonal diversity may have been underestimated.

Reading the label with the study, this specimen's time point is: baseline before first vaccination. The vaccinee samples were drawn from two UK trials, COV001 and COV002, one of which was a single-blind randomized controlled phase 2/3 trial testing AZD1222 (ChAdOx1 nCoV-19) in healthy adults. For TCRbeta chain sequencing, PBMC samples were collected from trial participants at day 0 and at day 28 after the second dose. The CDR3 regions of human TCRbeta chains were analyzed by immunosequencing. The authors' pipeline ran thus. Repertoire TCRs were checked for matches against a reference library of SARS-CoV-2-specific TCRs that had been generated using the MIRA antigen-specificity platform. Breadth meant the fraction of unique TCRs that were SARS-CoV-2-associated, whereas depth meant the fraction of total T cells that were SARS-CoV-2-associated. Each spike-specific TCR was assigned to its reactive spike region and to a CD4 or CD8 class using the MIRA data. Log10-transformed breadth and depth values were compared by one-way ANOVA with Sidak's multiple comparisons tests. TCRdb retrieved this table from immuneACCESS and kept in-frame rearrangements only. Not all clones are present; in checked studies, unresolved V genes account for under half, and no reason is known for the remainder. From that table come the V and J calls and clone size; the DNA was used to work out D and trimming. This sample has 120,000 or so clones in its table, and roughly 89% of those were observed once. The top ten hold about 4.8% of the sample.

Via the germline V gene, CDR1 is SGHAT and CDR2 FQNNGV. The CDR3, cysteine through phenylalanine, is 13 amino acids long. Here the CDR3 DNA is all that survives: 39 bases in frame from base 1. Trimming at the junction amounts to 10 bases on V and 4 bases on J, and the germline ends lie 13 bases apart. Remarks on this clone: The clone's antigen remains unknown. Per-nucleotide qualities are absent, and no much larger clonotype sits a single base away.

This sample comprised peripheral blood, obtained on day 0 of AZD1222 vaccination. This TCR was recovered from an adult in good health. The chain was built from TRBV11-2 and TRBJ1-4; 6 matching bases give a weak D call of TRBD1. The CDR3 has the sequence CATQGPDNEKLFF. The base sequence is TGTGCCACTCAGGGGCCAGATAATGAAAAACTGTTTTTT.